This T cell receptor (beta chain) was sequenced for a study of blood T cell repertoires in COVID-19 (dated by TCRdb to the early 2020s). Some background on the complete study: Samples covering the acute and convalescent phases of COVID-19 were provided by collaborators in the United States, Italy and Spain. The material from the prospective study consisted of cDNA or gDNA derived from T cells, B-cell-depleted T cells, or PBMCs. Subjects who had been exposed to COVID-19, were actively infected with it, or had recovered from it provided the deeply sampled blood TCRbeta repertoires that made up the dataset. The repertoires were made available in a free public database intended to serve as a resource for research on the immune response to SARS-CoV-2. The samples were drawn from two sources: the first 160 participants of the ongoing ImmuneRACE study, and 950 to 1,500 subjects contributed by 6 global collaborators. The sample metadata nearly always contained a de-identified subject ID, COVID-19 status, age in years and sex. HLA class I and class II types, where available, came from metadata supplied by the sample provider rather than from assay-based typing. What the research found in general, with its limitations: The quantity of clinical and demographic metadata differed by source and by participant and was supplied without curation.

TCRbeta CDR3 regions were amplified from genomic DNA using the immunoSEQ Assay, a bias-controlled multiplex PCR. The original methods were these. Within the assay, amplification of reference gene primers was used to estimate how many nucleated cells each sample contained. To quantify the absolute abundance of each unique TCRbeta CDR3 rearrangement, sequence reads were collapsed and filtered. For each sample, productive Simpson clonality was calculated as the square root of Simpson's diversity index across productive rearrangements. The source is immuneACCESS, and TCRdb retained only in-frame sequences with V and J called. Part of the clones is not carried over; for the studies checked, unresolved V genes explain less than half of this, and the remainder is unexplained. V and J calls and clone size are those listed in that table; D and trimming were worked out from the DNA. The sample has about 95,000 clones on record, over 70% of them singletons. The ten top clones hold nearly 25% of the sample.

Notes on this clone: This clone's antigen is unknown. The input lacks base qualities; no much larger clone sits a single base away.

Each collaborating institution followed its own protocols to collect whole blood in K2EDTA tubes. For TCRbeta analysis, collaborators shipped samples as frozen whole blood, isolated PBMCs, or DNA extracted from either of those sample types. The CDR3 starts with the cysteine, ends with the phenylalanine, and has 13 residues. CDR3 DNA only is kept here, 39 bases in frame from base 1. CDR1 and CDR2 are read off the germline V gene (reference sequence) as GTSNPN and SVGIG. V trim: 4 bases; J trim: 5 bases; unmatched bases: 7. The chain links TRBV30 with TRBJ1-1; TRBD1 agrees with 7 junctional bases. Sequenced input: peripheral blood. The TCR originated in a man aged 80 or over with active or convalescent COVID-19. The CDR3 protein: CAWTKGGWTEAFF. DNA sequence: TGTGCCTGGACCAAAGGGGGCTGGACTGAAGCTTTCTTT.